Below are 18 T cell receptor beta chains sequenced from a single sample in a study of blood T cell repertoires in COVID-19. Produced via immunoSEQ multiplex PCR; TCRdb's table is partial and in-frame only. The top ten clones hold 5.5% to 7.5% of a sample with tens of thousands of clones, approximately 88% of them seen once. The sample comprised peripheral blood. The receptors here all came from an elderly woman with acute or convalescent COVID-19.

The V and J genes are TRBV7-2 and TRBJ2-5, with D unresolved. V dropped 3 bases and J dropped 2 bases, with 13 bases sitting between them. The CDR3 contains 15 residues. CDR1 is SGHTA, CDR2 FQGNSA, per germline. As DNA, the CDR3 is TGTGCCAGCAGCTTGTCCGGGTGGCGACAAGAGACCCAGTACTTC. Protein sequence: CASSLSGWRQETQYF.

The chain combines TRBV30 with TRBJ2-7, with 7 positions matching TRBD1. The trim removed 2 bases at V and 4 bases at J, leaving 8 bases unmatched. CDR3 length: 14 residues. Germline lookup yields CDR1 GTSNPN and CDR2 SVGIG (reference sequence). The CDR3 spells CAWSPPGQPYEQYF. CDR3 sequence (DNA): TGTGCCTGGAGTCCTCCGGGACAGCCTTACGAGCAGTACTTC.

The rearrangement uses TRBV10-3 and TRBJ1-5; 7 bases are a match to TRBD1. This CDR3 has 17 residues. Trimming at V came to 2 bases and at J to 2 bases, leaving 9 bases not matched to a gene. Germline assignment: CDR1 ENHRY and CDR2 SYGVKD. The DNA for the CDR3 is TGTGCCATCAGTGAGGGGCTAACAGGGGTGGGCAATCAGCCCCAGCATTTT. Translating it yields CAISEGLTGVGNQPQHF.

V usage is TRBV13 and J usage is TRBJ2-7; TRBD1 aligns across 8 bases. CDR1 is PRHDT, CDR2 FYEKMQ, per germline (reference sequence). The CDR3 spans 14 residues. Trimming cost V 2 bases and J 5 bases; bases outside gene matches: 5. The CDR3: CASSLRGTGNEQYF. CDR3 DNA sequence: TGTGCCAGCAGCTTACGAGGGACAGGCAACGAGCAGTACTTC.

Here the CDR3 DNA reads TGTGCCAGCAGCACCGGCCCTGGAGGAAATCAGCCCCAGCATTTT. Translation gives CASSTGPGGNQPQHF. The V call is TRBV7-6, the J call TRBJ1-5, with D unresolved. The germline V and J ends were trimmed by 5 bases and 4 bases, with 15 bases remaining between them. The CDR3 is made up of 15 amino acids. Germline CDR1 reads SGHVS; CDR2 reads FNYEAQ. Complete variable domain (other parts from reference TRBV7-6 and TRBJ1-5): GAGVSQSPRYKVTKRGQDVALRCDPISGHVSLYWYRQALGQGPEFLTYFNYEAQQDKSGLPNDRFSAERPEGSISTLTIQRTEQRDSAMYRCASSTGPGGNQPQHFGDGTRLSIL.

This clone was seen only a few times. J is TRBJ2-3 and V is TRBV7-9; TRBD2 aligns across 9 bases. Germline V gene data show CDR1 as SEHNR and CDR2 as FQNEAQ (reference sequence). V gave up 2 bases and J gave up 9 bases; unmatched junction bases: 6. The CDR3 contains 14 residues. This CDR3 reads CASSLKAGGETQYF. The DNA for the CDR3 is TGTGCCAGCAGCTTAAAAGCGGGAGGAGAGACGCAGTATTTT.

The V gene is TRBV7-2, the J gene TRBJ2-3; D possibly corresponds to TRBD2 (5 bases). The germline gives CDR1 SGHTA, CDR2 FQGNSA. V dropped 5 bases and J dropped 5 bases, with 17 bases sitting between them. The CDR3 is made up of 15 amino acids. CDR3 sequence (DNA): TGTGCCAGCAGCCCCGCGTCCCCAGGAGGAGATACGCAGTATTTT. Its protein is CASSPASPGGDTQYF. The entire variable domain, with the rest obtained from reference TRBV7-2 and TRBJ2-3, is as follows: GAGVSQSPSNKVTEKGKDVELRCDPISGHTALYWYRQSLGQGLEFLIYFQGNSAPDKSGLPSDRFSAERTGGSVSTLTIQRTQQEDSAVYLCASSPASPGGDTQYFGPGTRLTVL.

The chain couples TRBV19 to TRBJ1-2; 9 bases agree with TRBD1. The V gene end was trimmed by 2 bases and the J gene end by 1 base; junction bases not matched to a gene: 5. Germline CDR1 and CDR2: LNHDA and SQIVND (reference sequence). This CDR3 is built from 16 residues. The CDR3 is CASSISGTGNNYGYTF. DNA of the CDR3: TGTGCCAGTAGTATATCCGGGACAGGGAATAACTATGGCTACACCTTC.

The rearrangement uses TRBV7-9 and TRBJ2-3; the match to TRBD1 covers 7 bases. The CDR3 loop spans 15 amino acids. Unmatched junction bases numbered 8, after V lost 5 bases and J lost 3 bases. In germline, CDR1 is SEHNR, CDR2 FQNEAQ (reference sequence). The CDR3 DNA is TGTGCCAGCAGCCGACAGGGAAACTGGACAGATACGCAGTATTTT. Protein product: CASSRQGNWTDTQYF.

The table lists this clone with a few counts. This sequence joins TRBV6-6 and TRBJ1-2, with 7 nucleotides matching TRBD1. The CDR3 covers 15 residues. Trimming removed 6 bases from V and 1 base from J; junction bases left unmatched: 8. CDR1 MNHNY and CDR2 SVGAGI come from the germline V gene (reference sequence). This CDR3 is CASRTTGDHNYGYTF. The DNA for the CDR3 is TGTGCCAGCAGAACTACAGGGGATCATAACTATGGCTACACCTTC.

This chain connects TRBV19 to TRBJ2-1, with 11 bases fitting TRBD2. This CDR3 spans 16 amino acids. CDR1 is LNHDA, CDR2 SQIVND, per germline (reference sequence). Trimming cost V 5 bases and J 6 bases; bases outside gene matches: 9. In DNA form, the CDR3 reads TGTGCCAGTAGTGCGGAAACTAGCGGGAGACGCAATGAGCAGTTCTTC. Its protein is CASSAETSGRRNEQFF.

This clone has only one observation. The chain uses TRBV5-1 and TRBJ2-2, with a tentative D call TRBD1 (6 bases). From germline, CDR1 is SGHRS and CDR2 YFSETQ. Trimming took 3 bases from V and 2 from J, leaving 14 bases between them. CDR3 length: 16 residues. The CDR3 DNA follows: TGCGCCAGCAGCTACTCCGGGACAAGCAACACCGGGGAGCTGTTTTTT. As protein: CASSYSGTSNTGELFF.

V usage is TRBV6-5 and J usage is TRBJ2-2; 8 positions agree with TRBD1. Germline CDR1 and CDR2: MNHEY and SVGAGI. J lost 13 bases, V lost 4 bases, and 5 bases had no gene match. The CDR3 totals 12 residues. This CDR3 is CASSSLDRALFF. In DNA, the CDR3 is TGTGCCAGCAGTTCCCTGGACAGGGCGCTGTTTTTT.

The chain employs TRBV19 and TRBJ2-3, with TRBD2 matching over 8 bases. Germline CDR1 and CDR2: LNHDA and SQIVND (reference sequence). Trimming took 5 bases from V and 0 from J; bases not matched to a gene: 7. The CDR3 has 16 residues. DNA of the CDR3: TGTGCCAGTAGTTCCCCGGGGGGGGTAAGCACAGATACGCAGTATTTT. Translation gives CASSSPGGVSTDTQYF.

The chain combines TRBV2 with TRBJ2-7; possibly TRBD1 for D (8 bases). The ends were cut back, 3 bases at V and 3 bases at J, with 18 bases in the middle. The CDR3 is 16 amino acids. Germline V gene data show CDR1 as SNHLY and CDR2 as FYNNEI. The CDR3 spells CASSDGQGGVDYEQYF. DNA for the CDR3: TGTGCCAGCAGTGACGGACAGGGAGGGGTGGACTACGAGCAGTACTTC.

The J gene is TRBJ1-6, the V gene TRBV5-6; 9 bases agree with TRBD1. Germline V CDR1 and CDR2: SGHDT, YYEEEE. The CDR3 loop spans 16 amino acids. Trimming removed 1 base from V and 8 bases from J; junction bases left unmatched: 7. The DNA for the CDR3 is TGTGCCAGCAGCTTGCCCGGGGACAGGGAGGATTCACCCCTCCACTTT. It codes for CASSLPGDREDSPLHF.

This rearrangement joins TRBV19 to TRBJ2-7; D might be TRBD2 (7 bases). CDR3 length: 15 amino acids. Trimming removed 6 bases from V and 3 bases from J, with 18 bases in between. The germline V gene encodes CDR1 LNHDA and CDR2 SQIVND (reference sequence). CDR3 sequence: CASSRQAGVSYEQYF. The CDR3 coding sequence is TGTGCCAGTAGCCGACAGGCGGGAGTTAGCTACGAGCAGTACTTC.

The chain has TRBV2 and TRBJ1-1, with 8 bases aligning to TRBD1. This CDR3 contains 14 residues. Germline loops: CDR1 SNHLY, CDR2 FYNNEI. Trimming removed 6 bases from V and 0 bases from J; junction bases left unmatched: 3. The CDR3 reads CASSLGQVNTEAFF. The CDR3 DNA sequence: TGTGCCAGCAGCCTGGGACAGGTGAACACTGAAGCTTTCTTT. The entire variable domain, with the rest obtained from reference TRBV2 and TRBJ1-1, is as follows: EPEVTQTPSHQVTQMGQEVILRCVPISNHLYFYWYRQILGQKVEFLVSFYNNEISEKSEIFDDQFSVERPDGSNFTLKIRSTKLEDSAMYFCASSLGQVNTEAFFGQGTRLTVV.